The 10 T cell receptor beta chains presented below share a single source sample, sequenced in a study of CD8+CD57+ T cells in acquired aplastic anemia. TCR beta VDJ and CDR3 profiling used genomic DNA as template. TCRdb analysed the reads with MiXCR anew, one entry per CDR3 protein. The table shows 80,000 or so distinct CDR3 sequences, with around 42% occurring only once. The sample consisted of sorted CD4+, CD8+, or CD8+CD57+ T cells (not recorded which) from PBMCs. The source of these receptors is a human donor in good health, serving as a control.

The CDR3 loop reads CATSELTTGKAFF. In DNA form, the CDR3 reads TGTGCCACCAGTGAGCTCACGACAGGGAAAGCTTTCTTT. This rearrangement joins TRBV24-1 to TRBJ1-1, with 7 bases identical to TRBD1. V lost 4 bases to trimming and J lost 9 bases; unmatched junction nucleotides: 7. There are 13 residues in the CDR3. The germline gives CDR1 KGHDR, CDR2 SFDVKD.

The CDR3 loop reads CSAGRNTEAFF. The CDR3 DNA is TGCAGTGCTGGGCGGAACACTGAAGCTTTCTTT. The rearrangement joins TRBV20-1 to TRBJ1-1, with D unclear. Between the trimmed V and J ends, which lost 5 bases and 1 base, there was a span of 5 bases. Looked up from germline, CDR1 is DFQATT and CDR2 is SNEGSKA (reference sequence). The CDR3 extends over 11 amino acids.

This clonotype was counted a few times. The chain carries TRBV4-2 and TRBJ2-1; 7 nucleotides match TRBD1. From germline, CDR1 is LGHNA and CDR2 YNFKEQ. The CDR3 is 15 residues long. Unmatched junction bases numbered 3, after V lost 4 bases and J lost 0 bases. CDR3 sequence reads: CASSLTGSSYNEQFF. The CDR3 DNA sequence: TGTGCCAGCAGCCTGACAGGGAGCTCCTACAATGAGCAGTTCTTC.

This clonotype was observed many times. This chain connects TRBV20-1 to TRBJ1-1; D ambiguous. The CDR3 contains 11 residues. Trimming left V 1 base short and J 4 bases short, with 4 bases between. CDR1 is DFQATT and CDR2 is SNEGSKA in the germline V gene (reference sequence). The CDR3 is CSARGGTEAFF. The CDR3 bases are TGCAGTGCTAGAGGCGGCACTGAAGCTTTCTTT.

For the CDR3, the DNA is TGTGCCAGCAGCTTAATTACGACTAGCCGGATTGTCGGGGAGCTGTTTTTT. Amino acids: CASSLITTSRIVGELFF. The rearrangement joins TRBV7-8 to TRBJ2-2; 7 positions agree with TRBD2. From germline, CDR1 is SGHVS and CDR2 FQNEAQ. The ends lost 2 bases at V and 7 bases at J; junction bases unmatched: 13. This CDR3 comprises 17 residues.

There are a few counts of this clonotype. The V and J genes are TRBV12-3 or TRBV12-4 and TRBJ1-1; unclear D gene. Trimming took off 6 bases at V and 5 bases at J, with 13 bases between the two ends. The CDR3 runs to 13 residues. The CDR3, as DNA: TGTGCCAGCAGATCCCGGGTGGGGACTGAAGCTTTCTTT. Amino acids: CASRSRVGTEAFF.

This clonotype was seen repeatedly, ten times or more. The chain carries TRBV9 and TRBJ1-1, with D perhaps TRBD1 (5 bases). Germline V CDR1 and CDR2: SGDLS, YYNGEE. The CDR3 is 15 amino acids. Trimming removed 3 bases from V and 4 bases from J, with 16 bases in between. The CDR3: CASSEDVGTGTEAFF. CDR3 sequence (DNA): TGTGCCAGCAGCGAGGACGTCGGGACGGGCACTGAAGCTTTCTTT.

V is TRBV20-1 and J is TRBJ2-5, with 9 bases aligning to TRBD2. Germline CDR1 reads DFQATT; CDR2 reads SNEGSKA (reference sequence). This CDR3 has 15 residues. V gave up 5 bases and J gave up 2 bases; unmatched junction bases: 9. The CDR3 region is CSARTAGGEQETQYF. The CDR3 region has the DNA TGCAGTGCTCGAACAGCGGGGGGTGAACAAGAGACCCAGTACTTC.

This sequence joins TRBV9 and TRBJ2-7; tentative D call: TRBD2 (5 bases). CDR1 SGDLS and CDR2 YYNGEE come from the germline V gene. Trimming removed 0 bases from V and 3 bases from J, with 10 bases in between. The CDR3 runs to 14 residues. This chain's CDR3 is CASSVEGGYYEQYF. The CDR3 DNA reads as TGTGCCAGCAGCGTAGAGGGCGGGTACTACGAGCAGTACTTC.

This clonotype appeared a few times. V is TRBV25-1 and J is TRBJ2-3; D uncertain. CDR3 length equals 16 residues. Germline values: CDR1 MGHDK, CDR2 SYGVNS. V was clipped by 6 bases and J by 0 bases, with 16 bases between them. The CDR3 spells CASSQSQFGSTDTQYF. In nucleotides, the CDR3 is TGTGCCAGCAGCCAGTCCCAATTCGGTAGCACAGATACGCAGTATTTT.